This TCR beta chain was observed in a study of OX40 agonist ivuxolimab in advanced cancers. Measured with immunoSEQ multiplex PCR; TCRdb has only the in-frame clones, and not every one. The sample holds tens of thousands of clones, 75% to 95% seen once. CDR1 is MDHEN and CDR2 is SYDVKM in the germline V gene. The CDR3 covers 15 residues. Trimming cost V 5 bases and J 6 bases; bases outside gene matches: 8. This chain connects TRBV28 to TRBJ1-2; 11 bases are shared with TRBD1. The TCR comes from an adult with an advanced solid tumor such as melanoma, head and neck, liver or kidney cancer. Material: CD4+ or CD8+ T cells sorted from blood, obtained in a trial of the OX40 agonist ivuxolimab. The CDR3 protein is CASSPLADRGHGYTF. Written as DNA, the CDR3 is TGTGCCAGCAGTCCCCTGGCGGACAGGGGGCATGGCTACACCTTC.